These 18 T cell receptor beta chains came from one sample sequenced in a study of blood T cell repertoires in COVID-19. Sequencing was performed with immunoSEQ multiplex PCR; in TCRdb, only in-frame clones are kept and a portion is missing. Among 80,000 or so clones listed, over 65% were seen once. Material for sequencing was peripheral blood. The receptors shown here come from a man between 45 and 60 years old with active or convalescent COVID-19.

This chain links TRBV4-3 with TRBJ1-2, with D hard to call. V lost 3 bases and J 10 bases, leaving 24 bases between the germline ends. The CDR3 is 16 residues long. Germline V gene data show CDR1 as LGHNA and CDR2 as YSLEER. The DNA for the CDR3 is TGCGCCAGCAGCCACCTCGTTGGGAGTCTTTCTCAGGACTACACCTTC. Protein sequence: CASSHLVGSLSQDYTF.

The chain carries TRBV7-9 and TRBJ1-6, with D uncertain. This CDR3 comprises 14 residues. Germline V gives CDR1 SEHNR, CDR2 FQNEAQ (reference sequence). Trimming stripped 1 base from V and 10 bases from J, with 11 bases between. The CDR3 loop is CASSLGQARSPLHF. The CDR3 nucleotides read TGTGCCAGCAGCTTAGGTCAGGCTCGGTCACCCCTCCACTTT.

About this clone itself: This clone may be a read error of a much larger clone one base away. Distinct nucleotide sequences in the sample also encode this CDR3. This CDR3 reads CAWRQGNQPQHF. The CDR3 DNA follows: TGTGCCTGGAGACAGGGCAATCAGCCCCAGCATTTT. V usage is TRBV30 and J usage is TRBJ1-5, with D perhaps matching TRBD1 (5 bases). This CDR3 has 12 amino acids. Germline-derived CDR1 and CDR2 are GTSNPN and SVGIG (reference sequence). Trimming took 3 bases from V and 2 from J, leaving 5 bases between them. Combining the CDR3 with reference TRBV30 and TRBJ1-5 gives the whole variable domain SQTIHQWPATLVQPVGSPLSLECTVEGTSNPNLYWYRQAAGRGLQLLFYSVGIGQISSEVPQNLSASRPQDRQFILSSKKLLLSDSGFYLCAWRQGNQPQHFGDGTRLSIL.

The rearrangement joins TRBV6-5 to TRBJ2-1, with D unclear. The ends were cut back, 11 bases at V and 2 bases at J, with 7 bases in the middle. CDR1 and CDR2 from the germline V gene are MNHEY and SVGAGI. The CDR3 has 11 residues. The CDR3, as DNA: TGTGCCGCGGCCCCCTACAATGAGCAGTTCTTC. Translation gives CAAAPYNEQFF.

This chain uses TRBV4-3 with TRBJ2-7; D is unclear. This CDR3 region has 15 residues. The V gene lost 0 bases and the J gene lost 1 base, with 10 bases spanning the gap. CDR1 and CDR2 (germline): LGHNA, YSLEER. The CDR3 sequence: CASSQDRRASYEQYF. CDR3 nucleotides: TGCGCCAGCAGCCAAGATCGGAGAGCTTCCTACGAGCAGTACTTC.

The chain employs TRBV7-2 and TRBJ2-3; no clear D. The CDR3 spans 12 residues. The germline V gene has CDR1 SGHTA and CDR2 FQGNSA. Deletions cut 5 bases from V and 4 bases from J, with 7 bases between. CDR3 sequence: CASSLRADTQYF. Written as DNA, the CDR3 is TGTGCCAGCAGCCTGAGAGCAGATACGCAGTATTTT. The full variable domain, with the rest looked up from reference TRBV7-2 and TRBJ2-3, is GAGVSQSPSNKVTEKGKDVELRCDPISGHTALYWYRQSLGQGLEFLIYFQGNSAPDKSGLPSDRFSAERTGGSVSTLTIQRTQQEDSAVYLCASSLRADTQYFGPGTRLTVL.

The chain has TRBV5-1 and TRBJ1-2, with unresolved D. The germline V gene encodes CDR1 SGHRS and CDR2 YFSETQ. The length of the CDR3 is 15 residues. The germline V and J ends were trimmed by 1 base and 0 bases, with 10 bases remaining between them. The CDR3: CASSLLGSTNYGYTF. CDR3 DNA sequence: TGCGCCAGCAGCTTGCTAGGTAGCACTAACTATGGCTACACCTTC.

This clone came up a few times. The genes are TRBV4-1 and TRBJ1-4; TRBD1 is a possible D gene (6 bases). The CDR3 covers 18 residues. Trimming removed 1 base at V and 2 bases at J, with 17 bases between. CDR1 is MGHRA and CDR2 is YSYEKL in the germline V gene. The CDR3 loop is CASSQVLNRAGTNEKLFF. CDR3 bases: TGCGCCAGCAGCCAAGTTTTGAACAGGGCCGGGACTAATGAAAAACTGTTTTTT.

This clone came up once. J is TRBJ2-3 and V is TRBV5-1; TRBD1 aligns across 9 bases. CDR3 length: 15 residues. The V gene's germline CDR1 is SGHRS and CDR2 YFSETQ. J lost 4 bases, V lost 4 bases, and 7 bases had no gene match. The CDR3 region has the DNA TGCGCCAGCAGCCCCGGACAGGGGAGGGCAGATACGCAGTATTTT. Its translation: CASSPGQGRADTQYF.

This clone came up a few times. The chain joins TRBV18 to TRBJ2-1; TRBD1 matches 9 bases. J lost 6 bases, V lost 4 bases, and 7 bases had no gene match. This CDR3 region has 15 residues. Germline V gene data show CDR1 as KGHSH and CDR2 as LQKENI. The CDR3 DNA follows: TGTGCCAGCTCACGGGGGACAGGGTTTCTCAATGAGCAGTTCTTC. Protein: CASSRGTGFLNEQFF.

V gene TRBV6-1 combines with J gene TRBJ2-7; possibly TRBD2 for D (5 bases). Germline V gene sequence: CDR1 MNHNS, CDR2 SASEGT. Trimming stripped 2 bases from V and 4 bases from J, with 18 bases between. This CDR3 comprises 16 residues. The CDR3 loop is CASSESGGWAWYEQYF. The DNA for the CDR3 is TGTGCCAGCAGTGAAAGTGGCGGGTGGGCATGGTACGAGCAGTACTTC.

V usage is TRBV12-3 or TRBV12-4 and J usage is TRBJ1-2, with TRBD1 identical over 8 bases. J lost 7 bases, V lost 7 bases, and 5 bases had no gene match. The CDR3 has 12 residues. The CDR3 DNA sequence: TGTGCCAGCACCCGGACAGGGAGTGGCTACACCTTC. This encodes CASTRTGSGYTF.

The chain employs TRBV9 and TRBJ1-5, with TRBD1 as a possible D gene (6 bases). The ends were cut back, 0 bases at V and 5 bases at J, with 9 bases in the middle. CDR1 and CDR2 (germline): SGDLS, YYNGEE. CDR3 size: 14 residues. The CDR3 sequence is CASSVGSGDQPQHF. The DNA for the CDR3 is TGTGCCAGCAGCGTAGGTTCAGGGGATCAGCCCCAGCATTTT.

V is TRBV9 and J is TRBJ1-6, with D maybe TRBD1 (6 bases). V lost 3 bases to trimming and J lost 9 bases, with 13 bases between them. The CDR3 loop spans 14 amino acids. Germline V gene sequence: CDR1 SGDLS, CDR2 YYNGEE. CDR3 bases: TGTGCCAGCAGCGGAGGGGGACCAGCTTCACCCCTCCACTTT. It codes for CASSGGGPASPLHF.

V usage is TRBV3-1 (or the pseudogene TRBV3-2) and J usage is TRBJ1-6; D ambiguous. The CDR3 runs 15 residues. The ends were cut back, 1 base at V and 11 bases at J, with 15 bases in the middle. Per germline, CDR1 LGHDT and CDR2 YNNKEL (reference sequence). The chain's CDR3 is CASSQGYGVRAPLHF. DNA of the CDR3: TGTGCCAGCAGCCAAGGTTACGGGGTACGGGCACCCCTCCACTTT.

By share of the sample, this clone is medium-sized. The chain has TRBV3-1 (or the pseudogene TRBV3-2) and TRBJ2-7; 8 bases line up with TRBD2. Looked up from germline, CDR1 is LGHDT and CDR2 is YNNKEL (reference sequence). J lost 2 bases, V lost 4 bases, and 7 bases had no gene match. The CDR3 extends over 15 amino acids. CDR3 amino acids: CASSPNDGGAYEQYF. In DNA, the CDR3 is TGTGCCAGCAGCCCCAACGACGGGGGGGCCTACGAGCAGTACTTC.

The V call is TRBV5-8, the J call TRBJ2-7; 9 nucleotides match TRBD2. With V trimmed by 2 bases and J by 3 bases, 6 bases remained unmatched. The germline V gene encodes CDR1 SGHTS and CDR2 YDEGEE. The CDR3 consists of 15 residues. In nucleotides, the CDR3 is TGTGCCAGCAGCTTCTGGAGCGGGGGGCTCTACGAGCAGTACTTC. Its protein is CASSFWSGGLYEQYF.

The rearrangement uses TRBV4-3 and TRBJ2-3; TRBD2 aligns across 9 bases. Looked up from germline, CDR1 is LGHNA and CDR2 is YSLEER. This CDR3 contains 17 residues. With V trimmed by 4 bases and J by 5 bases, 13 bases remained unmatched. The CDR3 sequence: CASSPMLAGLRRDTQYF. The DNA for the CDR3 is TGCGCCAGCAGCCCGATGCTAGCGGGGCTGAGGAGAGATACGCAGTATTTT.